This T cell receptor beta chain originates from a study of beta chain features in type 1 diabetes. Expressed TCRB transcripts were sequenced because the entire RNA isolate underwent reverse transcription. Clones were sequenced by immunoSEQ multiplex PCR, and TCRdb holds only the in-frame ones, with some missing. The sample records approximately 170,000 clones, approximately 8.4% being singletons. Germline CDR1 SEHNR, CDR2 FQNEAQ (reference sequence). V gave up 5 bases and J gave up 7 bases, with 15 bases separating them. The CDR3 is 14 amino acids. In this sample, this clone turned up a few times. Material: central memory CD4+ T cells from blood. This receptor was taken from a woman younger than 30 in good health. The chain uses TRBV7-9 and TRBJ2-4; D remains unclear. The CDR3 region has the DNA TGTGCCAGCAGCCCACCCGGTTTCGTGAACATTCAGTACTTC. Its protein product is CASSPPGFVNIQYF.